This T cell receptor (beta chain) stems from a study of T cell responses to AZD1222 COVID-19 vaccine. Study results and limitations: Among AZD1222 vaccinees, only five or six were seropositive at baseline.

This clone was detected once. Its target is unknown. Other DNA variants within this sample encode the same CDR3. CDR1 SNHLY and CDR2 FYNNEI come from the germline V gene. With V trimmed by 4 bases and J by 4 bases, 0 bases remained unmatched. The CDR3 totals 12 residues. Profiled with immunoSEQ multiplex PCR; TCRdb holds only in-frame clones, not every one. The sample includes about 84,000 clones, around 90% of them seen just once. J is TRBJ1-2 and V is TRBV2, with TRBD1 matching over 7 bases. This receptor was obtained from an adult in good health. This specimen was peripheral blood, taken on day 0 of AZD1222 vaccination. CDR3 amino acids: CASSGQGYGYTF. CDR3 DNA: TGTGCCAGCAGTGGACAGGGCTATGGCTACACCTTC.